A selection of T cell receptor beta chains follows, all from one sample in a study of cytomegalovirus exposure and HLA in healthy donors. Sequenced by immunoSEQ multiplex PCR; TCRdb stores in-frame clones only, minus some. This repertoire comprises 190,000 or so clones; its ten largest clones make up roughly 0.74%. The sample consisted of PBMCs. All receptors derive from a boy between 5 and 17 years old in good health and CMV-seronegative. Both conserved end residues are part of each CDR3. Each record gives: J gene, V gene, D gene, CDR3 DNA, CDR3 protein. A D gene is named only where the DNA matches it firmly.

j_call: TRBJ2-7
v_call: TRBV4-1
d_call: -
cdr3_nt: TGCGCCAGCACCCAAGCCCAGGGCTACGAGCAGTACTTC
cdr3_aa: CASTQAQGYEQYF

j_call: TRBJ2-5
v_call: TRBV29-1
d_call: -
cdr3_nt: TGCAGCGTCTCCAGGGGAAAAAAGACCCAGTACTTC
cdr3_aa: CSVSRGKKTQYF

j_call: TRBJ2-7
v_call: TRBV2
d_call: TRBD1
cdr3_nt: TGTGCCAGCAGTCCCGACAGGGCCGGCAACGAGCAGTACTTC
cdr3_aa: CASSPDRAGNEQYF

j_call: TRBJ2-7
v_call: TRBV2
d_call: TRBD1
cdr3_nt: TGTGCCAGCAGTCTTGGACAGGGGAATTACGAGCAGTACTTC
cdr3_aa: CASSLGQGNYEQYF

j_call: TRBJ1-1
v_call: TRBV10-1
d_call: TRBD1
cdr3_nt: TGCGCCAGCAGTGGGACAGGGGAGTCTGAAGCTTTCTTT
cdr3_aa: CASSGTGESEAFF

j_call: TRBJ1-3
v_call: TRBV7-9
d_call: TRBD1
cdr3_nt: TGTGCCAGCAGCCAGGGGGCTGGAAACACCATATATTTT
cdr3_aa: CASSQGAGNTIYF

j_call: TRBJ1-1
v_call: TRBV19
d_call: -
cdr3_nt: TGTGCCAGTAGTCCCGGTGTCATGAACACTGAAGCTTTCTTT
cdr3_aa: CASSPGVMNTEAFF

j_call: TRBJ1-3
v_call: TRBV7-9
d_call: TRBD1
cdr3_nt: TGTGCCAGCAGCTACAGACAGGGGAGTCCTGGAAACACCATATATTTT
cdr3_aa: CASSYRQGSPGNTIYF

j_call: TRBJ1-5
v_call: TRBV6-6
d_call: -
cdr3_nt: TGTGCCAGCCGGGGGGGCGATCAGCCCCAGCATTTT
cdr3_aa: CASRGGDQPQHF

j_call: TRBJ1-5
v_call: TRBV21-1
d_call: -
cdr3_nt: TGTGCCAGCAGCATTAACCCACAGGGCAATCAGCCCCAGCATTTT
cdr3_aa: CASSINPQGNQPQHF

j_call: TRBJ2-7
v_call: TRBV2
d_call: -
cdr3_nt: TGTGCCAGCACCACAGTCGGTTCCCACGAGCAGTACTTC
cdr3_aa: CASTTVGSHEQYF

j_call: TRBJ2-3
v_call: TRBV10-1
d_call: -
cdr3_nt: TGCGCCAGCAGTGAGTCGAGGTCTACAGATACGCAGTATTTT
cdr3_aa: CASSESRSTDTQYF

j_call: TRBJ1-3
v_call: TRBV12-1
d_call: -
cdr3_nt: -
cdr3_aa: CASSFAEGTEGLLSPNTIYF

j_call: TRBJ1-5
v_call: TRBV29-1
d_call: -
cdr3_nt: TGCAGCGTTGGGTGGGCAGACAATCAGCCCCAGCATTTT
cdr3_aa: CSVGWADNQPQHF

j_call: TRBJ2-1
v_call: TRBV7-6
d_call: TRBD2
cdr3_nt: TGTGCCAGCAGCCCTAGCGGGGGGGCGAATTATGAGCAGTTCTTC
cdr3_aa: CASSPSGGANYEQFF

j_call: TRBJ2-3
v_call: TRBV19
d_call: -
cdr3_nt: TGTGCCAGTAGATTTTTTGGCACCGGGGAAGATAATACGCAGTATTTT
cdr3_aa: CASRFFGTGEDNTQYF

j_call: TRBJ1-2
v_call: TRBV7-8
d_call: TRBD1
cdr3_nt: TGTGCCAGCAGCTCCGGACAGGGGCAAGGCTACACCTTC
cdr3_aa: CASSSGQGQGYTF

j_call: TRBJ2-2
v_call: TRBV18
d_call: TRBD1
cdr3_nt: TGTGCCAGCTCACAGGGACAGGCGAACACCGGGGAGCTGTTTTTT
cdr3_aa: CASSQGQANTGELFF

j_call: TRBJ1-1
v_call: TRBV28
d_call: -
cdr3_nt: TGTGCCAGCAGTTTGGGCCAGATCCCTGAAGCTTTCTTT
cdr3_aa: CASSLGQIPEAFF

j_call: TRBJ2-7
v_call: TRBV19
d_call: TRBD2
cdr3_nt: TGTGCCAGTAGTAGAACGCGCGGGGGACCCCACGAGCAGTACTTC
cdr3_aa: CASSRTRGGPHEQYF

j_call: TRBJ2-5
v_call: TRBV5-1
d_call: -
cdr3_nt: TGCGCCAGCAGACCGGGATCAGCTGTGGAGACCCAGTACTTC
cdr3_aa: CASRPGSAVETQYF

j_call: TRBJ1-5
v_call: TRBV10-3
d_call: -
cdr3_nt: TGTGCCATCAGTGAGGCAGGGCCGGGGGGACAGCCCCAGCATTTT
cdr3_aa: CAISEAGPGGQPQHF

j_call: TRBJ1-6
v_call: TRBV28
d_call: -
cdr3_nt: TGTGCCAGCAGTTTACCCCTTGCGACAGGTCACTCACCCCTCCACTTT
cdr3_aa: CASSLPLATGHSPLHF

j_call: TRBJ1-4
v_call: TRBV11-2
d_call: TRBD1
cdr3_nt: TGTGCCAGCAGCCCAGGACAGGGGTTCACCCAAAGGGCAAATGAAAAACTGTTTTTT
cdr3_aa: CASSPGQGFTQRANEKLFF

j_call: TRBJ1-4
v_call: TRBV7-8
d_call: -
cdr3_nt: TGTGCCAGCAGCCCCGACAGGTTACCTAATGAAAAACTGTTTTTT
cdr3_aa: CASSPDRLPNEKLFF

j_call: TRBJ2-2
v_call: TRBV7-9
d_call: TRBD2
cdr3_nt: TGTGCCAGCAGCGGGACTAGCTCCGGGAGCACCGGGGAGCTGTTTTTT
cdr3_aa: CASSGTSSGSTGELFF

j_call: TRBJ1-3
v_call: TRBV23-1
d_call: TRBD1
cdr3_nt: TGCGCCAGCAGTCCCGGACAGGGGATATCTGGAAACACCATATATTTT
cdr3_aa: CASSPGQGISGNTIYF

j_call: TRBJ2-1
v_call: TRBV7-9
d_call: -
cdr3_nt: TGTGCCAGCAGCCTGACATGGGAATTGGGGGGAGCCTACAATGAGCAGTTCTTC
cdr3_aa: CASSLTWELGGAYNEQFF

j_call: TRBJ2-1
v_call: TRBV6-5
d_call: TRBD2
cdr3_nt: TGTGCCAGCAGTCAGACTAGCGGGGGGAACAATGAGCAGTTCTTC
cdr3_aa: CASSQTSGGNNEQFF

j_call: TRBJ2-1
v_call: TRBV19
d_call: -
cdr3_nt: TGTGCCAGTAGTATGGGGGGGCTTGGGGAGCAGTTCTTC
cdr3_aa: CASSMGGLGEQFF

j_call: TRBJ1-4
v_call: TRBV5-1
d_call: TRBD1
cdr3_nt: TGCGCCAGCAGCTTGGGACAGGGGGCAATCGAAAAACTGTTTTTT
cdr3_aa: CASSLGQGAIEKLFF

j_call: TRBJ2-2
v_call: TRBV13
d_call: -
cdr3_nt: TGTGCCAGCAGCCTCGAGGGCGGCGCGAACACCGGGGAGCTGTTTTTT
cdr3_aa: CASSLEGGANTGELFF

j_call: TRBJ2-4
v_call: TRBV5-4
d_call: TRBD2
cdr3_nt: TGTGCCAGCAGCTTGGAACTAGCGGGGGGCCAAGCCCACATTCAGTACTTC
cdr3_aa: CASSLELAGGQAHIQYF

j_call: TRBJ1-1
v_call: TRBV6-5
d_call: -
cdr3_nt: TGTGCCAGCACTCCCCCCCAGGGGACTGAAGCTTTCTTT
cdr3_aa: CASTPPQGTEAFF

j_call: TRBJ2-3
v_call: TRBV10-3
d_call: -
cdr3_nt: TGTGCCATCTCAAATCCTGCGGGAACAGATACGCAGTATTTT
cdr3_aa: CAISNPAGTDTQYF

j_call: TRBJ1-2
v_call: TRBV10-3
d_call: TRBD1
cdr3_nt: TGTGCCATCAGTGAGGGGGGGAACACAGGGGTGTATGGCTACACCTTC
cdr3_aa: CAISEGGNTGVYGYTF

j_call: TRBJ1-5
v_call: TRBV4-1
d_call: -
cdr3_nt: TGCGCCAGCAGCCAAGGAGCCTCACCGACAAATCAGCCCCAGCATTTT
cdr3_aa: CASSQGASPTNQPQHF

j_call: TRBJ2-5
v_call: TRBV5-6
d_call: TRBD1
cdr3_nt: TGTGCCAGCAGCCGAATTTTGGGACAGGCGATGGAAGAGACCCAGTACTTC
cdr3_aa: CASSRILGQAMEETQYF

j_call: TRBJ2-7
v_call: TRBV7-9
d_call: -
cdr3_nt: TGTGCCAGCAGCTCAGGAACAGTAGCCTACGAGCAGTACTTC
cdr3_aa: CASSSGTVAYEQYF

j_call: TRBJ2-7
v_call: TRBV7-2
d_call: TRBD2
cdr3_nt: TGTGCCAGCAGCCCTGGGTGGCGGGGGGCCTCCTACGAGCAGTACTTC
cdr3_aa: CASSPGWRGASYEQYF

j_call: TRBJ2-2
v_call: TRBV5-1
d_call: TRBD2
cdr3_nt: TGCGCCAGCAGCTCCCTTTTAGCGGGGGGAGACACCGGGGAGCTGTTTTTT
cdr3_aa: CASSSLLAGGDTGELFF

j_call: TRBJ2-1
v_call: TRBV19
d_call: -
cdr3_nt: TGTGCCAGTAGTGTCTTGGGGGGGGCGGGGATCAATGAGCAGTTCTTC
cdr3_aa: CASSVLGGAGINEQFF

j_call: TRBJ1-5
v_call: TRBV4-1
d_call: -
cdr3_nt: TGCGCCAGCAGCCAGCCGAGCGGGGGAGGCAATCAGCCCCAGCATTTT
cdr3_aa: CASSQPSGGGNQPQHF

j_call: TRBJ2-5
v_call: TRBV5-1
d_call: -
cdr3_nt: TGCGCCAGCAGCTTGGCCGAAGAGACCCAGTACTTC
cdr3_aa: CASSLAEETQYF

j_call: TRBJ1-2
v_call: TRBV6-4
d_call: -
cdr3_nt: TGTGCCAGCAGTGGCCTGAAAAGAGTAGACTATGGCTACACCTTC
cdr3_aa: CASSGLKRVDYGYTF

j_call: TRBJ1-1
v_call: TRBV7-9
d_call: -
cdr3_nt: TGTGCCAGCATTAAGGGGGGGAATAGGAATGAAGCTTTCTTT
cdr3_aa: CASIKGGNRNEAFF

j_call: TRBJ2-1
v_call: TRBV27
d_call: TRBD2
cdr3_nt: TGTGCCAGCACACGACTCCCAGCGGGGGGCTACAATGAGCAGTTCTTC
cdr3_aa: CASTRLPAGGYNEQFF

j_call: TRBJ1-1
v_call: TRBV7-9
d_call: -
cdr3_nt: TGTGCCAGCAGGCCAGGGGCCACTGAAGCTTTCTTT
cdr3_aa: CASRPGATEAFF

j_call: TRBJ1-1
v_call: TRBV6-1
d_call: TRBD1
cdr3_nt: TGTGCCAGCAGTGACAGGGGGACTGAAGCTTTCTTT
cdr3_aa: CASSDRGTEAFF

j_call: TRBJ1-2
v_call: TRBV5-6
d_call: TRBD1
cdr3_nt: TGTGCCAGCAGCTGGATGACAGGGGGCGTTGATGGCTACACCTTC
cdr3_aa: CASSWMTGGVDGYTF

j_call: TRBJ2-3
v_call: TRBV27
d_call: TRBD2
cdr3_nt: TGTGCCAGCAACGGCGGGGGGCGAGGCACAGATACGCAGTATTTT
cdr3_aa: CASNGGGRGTDTQYF

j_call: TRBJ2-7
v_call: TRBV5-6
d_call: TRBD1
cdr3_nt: TGTGCCAGCAGCCTCCGGGACAGCCTCTACGAGCAGTACTTC
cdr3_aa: CASSLRDSLYEQYF

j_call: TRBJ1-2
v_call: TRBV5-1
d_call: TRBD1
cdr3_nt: TGCGCCAGCAGCCCCCCGGACAGGACAGAACTTAACTATGGCTACACCTTC
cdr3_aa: CASSPPDRTELNYGYTF

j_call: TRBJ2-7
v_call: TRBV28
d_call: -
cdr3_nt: TGTGCCAGCACCAGACCCCCGGGGGAGCAGTACTTC
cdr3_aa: CASTRPPGEQYF